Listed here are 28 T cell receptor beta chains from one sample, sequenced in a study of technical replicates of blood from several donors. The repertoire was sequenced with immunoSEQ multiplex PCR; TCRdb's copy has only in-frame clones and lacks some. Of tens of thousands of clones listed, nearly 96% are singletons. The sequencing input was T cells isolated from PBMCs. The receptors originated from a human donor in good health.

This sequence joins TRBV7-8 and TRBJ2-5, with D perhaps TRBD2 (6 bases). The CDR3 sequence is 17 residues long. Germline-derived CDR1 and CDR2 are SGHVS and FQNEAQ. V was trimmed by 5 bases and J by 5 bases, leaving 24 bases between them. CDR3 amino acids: CASSPLPLAHEGETQYF. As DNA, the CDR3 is TGTGCCAGCAGCCCATTACCCCTAGCGCACGAGGGGGAGACCCAGTACTTC.

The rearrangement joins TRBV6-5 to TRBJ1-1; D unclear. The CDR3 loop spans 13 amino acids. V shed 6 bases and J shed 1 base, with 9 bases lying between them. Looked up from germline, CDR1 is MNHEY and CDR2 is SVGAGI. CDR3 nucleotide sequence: TGTGCCAGCAGGACGGGTAGGAACACTGAAGCTTTCTTT. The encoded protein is CASRTGRNTEAFF.

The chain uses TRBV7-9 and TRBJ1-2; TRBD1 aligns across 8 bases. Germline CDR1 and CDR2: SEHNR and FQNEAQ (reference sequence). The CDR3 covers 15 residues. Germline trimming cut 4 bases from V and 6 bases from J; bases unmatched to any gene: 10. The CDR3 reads CASSSSDRAHHGYTF. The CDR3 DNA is TGTGCCAGCAGCTCCTCGGACAGGGCCCATCATGGCTACACCTTC.

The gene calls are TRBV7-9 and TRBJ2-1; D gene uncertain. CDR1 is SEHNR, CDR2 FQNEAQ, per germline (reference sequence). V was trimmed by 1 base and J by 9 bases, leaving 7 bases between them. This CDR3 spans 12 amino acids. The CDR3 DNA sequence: TGTGCCAGCAGCTTAGGTGCGTCTGAGCAGTTCTTC. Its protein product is CASSLGASEQFF.

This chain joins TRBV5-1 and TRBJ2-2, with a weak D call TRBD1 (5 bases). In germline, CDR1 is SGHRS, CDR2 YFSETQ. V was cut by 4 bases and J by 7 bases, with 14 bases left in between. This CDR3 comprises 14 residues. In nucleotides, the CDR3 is TGCGCCAGCAGCCCCCAGGGTAGCAGCGGGGAGCTGTTTTTT. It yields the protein CASSPQGSSGELFF.

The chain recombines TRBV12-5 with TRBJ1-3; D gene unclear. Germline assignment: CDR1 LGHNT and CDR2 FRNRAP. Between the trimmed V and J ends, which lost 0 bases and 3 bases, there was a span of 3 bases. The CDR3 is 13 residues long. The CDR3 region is CASGLVLGNTIYF. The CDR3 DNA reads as TGTGCTAGTGGTTTGGTACTTGGAAACACCATATATTTT.

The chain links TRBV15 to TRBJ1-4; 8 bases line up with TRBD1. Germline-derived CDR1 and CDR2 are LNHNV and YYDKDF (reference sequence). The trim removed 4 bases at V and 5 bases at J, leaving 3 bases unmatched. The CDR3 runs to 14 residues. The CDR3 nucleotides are TGTGCCACCAGCAACAGGGGGGAAAATGAAAAACTGTTTTTT. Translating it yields CATSNRGENEKLFF.

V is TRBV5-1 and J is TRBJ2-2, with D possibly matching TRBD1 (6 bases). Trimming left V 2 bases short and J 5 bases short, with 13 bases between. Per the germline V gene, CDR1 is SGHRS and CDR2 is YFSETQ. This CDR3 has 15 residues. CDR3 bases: TGCGCCAGCAGCTTTCAGGGGCAGGAGACCGGGGAGCTGTTTTTT. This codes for CASSFQGQETGELFF.

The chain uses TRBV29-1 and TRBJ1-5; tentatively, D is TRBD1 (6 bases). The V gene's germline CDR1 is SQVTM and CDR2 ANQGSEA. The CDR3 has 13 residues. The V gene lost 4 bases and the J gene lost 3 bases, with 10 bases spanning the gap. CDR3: CSVVSGVNQPQHF. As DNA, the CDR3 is TGCAGCGTTGTATCAGGGGTCAATCAGCCCCAGCATTTT.

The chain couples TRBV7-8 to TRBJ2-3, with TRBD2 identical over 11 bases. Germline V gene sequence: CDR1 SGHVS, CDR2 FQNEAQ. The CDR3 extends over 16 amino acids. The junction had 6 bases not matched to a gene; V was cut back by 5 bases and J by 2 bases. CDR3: CASSTRLAGLTDTQYF. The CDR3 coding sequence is TGTGCCAGCAGCACCCGACTAGCGGGACTCACAGATACGCAGTATTTT.

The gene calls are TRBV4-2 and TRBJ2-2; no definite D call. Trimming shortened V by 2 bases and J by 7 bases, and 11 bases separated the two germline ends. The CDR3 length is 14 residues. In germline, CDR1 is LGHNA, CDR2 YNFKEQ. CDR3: CASSQSREFGELFF. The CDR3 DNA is TGTGCCAGCAGCCAAAGCCGAGAGTTCGGGGAGCTGTTTTTT.

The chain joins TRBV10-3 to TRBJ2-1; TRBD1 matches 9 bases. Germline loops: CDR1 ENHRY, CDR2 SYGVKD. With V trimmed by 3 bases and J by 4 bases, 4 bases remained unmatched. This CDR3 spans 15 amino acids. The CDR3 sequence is CAISDGTGPYNEQFF. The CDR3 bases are TGTGCCATCAGTGATGGGACAGGGCCATACAATGAGCAGTTCTTC.

Here the CDR3 DNA reads TGCGCCAGCAGCCCCGTGGGACAGCCGAACACCGGGGAGCTGTTTTTT. Encoded protein: CASSPVGQPNTGELFF. The chain joins TRBV4-1 to TRBJ2-2; 7 bases line up with TRBD1. The trim removed 4 bases at V and 0 bases at J, leaving 5 bases unmatched. The V gene's germline CDR1 is MGHRA and CDR2 YSYEKL. The CDR3 length is 16 residues.

CDR3 bases: TGTGCCAGCAGCCACGGCCTAGCGAACGAGCAGTACTTC. This encodes CASSHGLANEQYF. This chain connects TRBV7-3 to TRBJ2-7, with a tentative D call TRBD2 (6 bases). The CDR3 is made up of 13 amino acids. V gave up 5 bases and J gave up 5 bases, with 13 bases separating them. Germline V gives CDR1 SGHTA, CDR2 FQGTGA.

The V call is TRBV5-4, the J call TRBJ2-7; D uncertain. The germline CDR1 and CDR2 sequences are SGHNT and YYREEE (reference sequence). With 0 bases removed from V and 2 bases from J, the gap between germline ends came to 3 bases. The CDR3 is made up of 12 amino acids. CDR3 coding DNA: TGTGCCAGCAGCTTGGGTACCTACGAGCAGTACTTC. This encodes CASSLGTYEQYF. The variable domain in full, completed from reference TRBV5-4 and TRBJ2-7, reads ETGVTQSPTHLIKTRGQQVTLRCSSQSGHNTVSWYQQALGQGPQFIFQYYREEENGRGNFPPRFSGLQFPNYSSELNVNALELDDSALYLCASSLGTYEQYFGPGTRLTVT.

CDR3: CASSLRGQPQHF. As DNA, the CDR3 is TGTGCCAGCAGCCTCCGGGGTCAGCCCCAGCATTTT. The V gene is TRBV5-8, the J gene TRBJ1-5; D gene ambiguous. This CDR3 is 12 amino acids long. Trimming removed 4 bases from V and 6 bases from J, with 8 bases in between. Germline V gene lookup returns CDR1 SGHTS and CDR2 YDEGEE.

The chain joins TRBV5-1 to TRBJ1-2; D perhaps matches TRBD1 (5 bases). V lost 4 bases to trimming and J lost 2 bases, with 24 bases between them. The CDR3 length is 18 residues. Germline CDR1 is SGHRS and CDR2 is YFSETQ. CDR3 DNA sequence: TGCGCCAGCAGCCCGGGGACTGCGGTAGGGATGCTCAACTATGGCTACACCTTC. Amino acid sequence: CASSPGTAVGMLNYGYTF. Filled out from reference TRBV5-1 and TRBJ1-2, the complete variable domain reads KAGVTQTPRYLIKTRGQQVTLSCSPISGHRSVSWYQQTPGQGLQFLFEYFSETQRNKGNFPGRFSGRQFSNSRSEMNVSTLELGDSALYLCASSPGTAVGMLNYGYTFGSGTRLTVV.

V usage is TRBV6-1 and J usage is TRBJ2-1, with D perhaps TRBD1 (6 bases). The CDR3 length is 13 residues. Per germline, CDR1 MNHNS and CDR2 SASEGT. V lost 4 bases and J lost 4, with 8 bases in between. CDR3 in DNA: TGTGCCAGCAGTGGCGGACAGTACAATGAGCAGTTCTTC. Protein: CASSGGQYNEQFF.

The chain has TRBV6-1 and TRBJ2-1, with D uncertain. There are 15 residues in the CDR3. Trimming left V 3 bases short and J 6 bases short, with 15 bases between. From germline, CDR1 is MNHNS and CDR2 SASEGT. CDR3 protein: CASSEVVDIPNEQFF. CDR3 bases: TGTGCCAGCAGTGAGGTTGTAGACATCCCCAATGAGCAGTTCTTC.

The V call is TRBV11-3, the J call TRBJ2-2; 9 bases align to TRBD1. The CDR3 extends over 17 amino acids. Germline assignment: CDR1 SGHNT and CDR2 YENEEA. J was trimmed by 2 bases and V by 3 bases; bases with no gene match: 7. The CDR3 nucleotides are TGTGCCAGCAGCTTGACAGGGGGTAGAGGTAACACCGGGGAGCTGTTTTTT. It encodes CASSLTGGRGNTGELFF.

CDR3 residues: CASRNQGTDTQYF. The CDR3 region has the DNA TGTGCCAGCAGGAACCAGGGCACAGATACGCAGTATTTT. This rearrangement joins TRBV2 to TRBJ2-3; D unclear. CDR3 length equals 13 residues. Germline V CDR1 and CDR2: SNHLY, FYNNEI. The V gene lost 6 bases and the J gene lost 1 base, with 8 bases spanning the gap.

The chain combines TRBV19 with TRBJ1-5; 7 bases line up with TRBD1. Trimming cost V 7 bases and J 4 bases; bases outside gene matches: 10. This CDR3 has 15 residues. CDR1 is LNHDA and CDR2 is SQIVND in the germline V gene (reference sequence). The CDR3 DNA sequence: TGTGCCAGTACCTATGACAGGGAGGCGAATCAGCCCCAGCATTTT. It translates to CASTYDREANQPQHF. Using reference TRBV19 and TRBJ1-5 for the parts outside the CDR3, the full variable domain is DGGITQSPKYLFRKEGQNVTLSCEQNLNHDAMYWYRQDPGQGLRLIYYSQIVNDFQKGDIAEGYSVSREKKESFPLTVTSAQKNPTAFYLCASTYDREANQPQHFGDGTRLSIL.

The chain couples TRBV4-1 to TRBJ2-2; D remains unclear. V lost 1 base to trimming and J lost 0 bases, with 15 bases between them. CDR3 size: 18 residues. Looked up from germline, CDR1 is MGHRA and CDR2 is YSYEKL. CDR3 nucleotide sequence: TGCGCCAGCAGCCAAGCCATTCCTCGCAGCGCGAACACCGGGGAGCTGTTTTTT. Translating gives CASSQAIPRSANTGELFF.

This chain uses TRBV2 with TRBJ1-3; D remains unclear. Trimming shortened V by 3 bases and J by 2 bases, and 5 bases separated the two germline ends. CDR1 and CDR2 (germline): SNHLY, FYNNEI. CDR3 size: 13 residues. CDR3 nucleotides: TGTGCCAGCAGTGATGGAGCTGGAAACACCATATATTTT. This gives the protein CASSDGAGNTIYF.

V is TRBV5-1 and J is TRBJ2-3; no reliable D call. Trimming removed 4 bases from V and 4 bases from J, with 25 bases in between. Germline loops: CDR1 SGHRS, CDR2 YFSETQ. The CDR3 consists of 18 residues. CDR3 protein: CASSPPGVRYTSSDTQYF. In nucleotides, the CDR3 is TGCGCCAGCAGCCCCCCCGGAGTGAGGTACACATCCTCAGATACGCAGTATTTT.

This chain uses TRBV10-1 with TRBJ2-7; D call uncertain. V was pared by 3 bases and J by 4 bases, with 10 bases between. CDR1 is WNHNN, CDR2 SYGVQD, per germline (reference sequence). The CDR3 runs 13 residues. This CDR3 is CASSENLGYEQYF. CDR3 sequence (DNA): TGCGCCAGCAGTGAAAACCTAGGATACGAGCAGTACTTC.

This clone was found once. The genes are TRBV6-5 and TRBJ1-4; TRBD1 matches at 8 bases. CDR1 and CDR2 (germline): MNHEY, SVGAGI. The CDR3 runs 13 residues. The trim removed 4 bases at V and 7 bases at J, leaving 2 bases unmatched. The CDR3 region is CASSSTGGEKLFF. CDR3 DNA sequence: TGTGCCAGCAGTTCCACAGGGGGTGAAAAACTGTTTTTT.

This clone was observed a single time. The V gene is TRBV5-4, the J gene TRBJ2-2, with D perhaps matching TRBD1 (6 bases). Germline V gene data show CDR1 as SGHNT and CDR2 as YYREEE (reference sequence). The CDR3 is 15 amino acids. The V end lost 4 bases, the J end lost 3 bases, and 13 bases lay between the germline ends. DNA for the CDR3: TGTGCCAGCAGCCCCGACAGGACCTACACCGGGGAGCTGTTTTTT. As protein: CASSPDRTYTGELFF.